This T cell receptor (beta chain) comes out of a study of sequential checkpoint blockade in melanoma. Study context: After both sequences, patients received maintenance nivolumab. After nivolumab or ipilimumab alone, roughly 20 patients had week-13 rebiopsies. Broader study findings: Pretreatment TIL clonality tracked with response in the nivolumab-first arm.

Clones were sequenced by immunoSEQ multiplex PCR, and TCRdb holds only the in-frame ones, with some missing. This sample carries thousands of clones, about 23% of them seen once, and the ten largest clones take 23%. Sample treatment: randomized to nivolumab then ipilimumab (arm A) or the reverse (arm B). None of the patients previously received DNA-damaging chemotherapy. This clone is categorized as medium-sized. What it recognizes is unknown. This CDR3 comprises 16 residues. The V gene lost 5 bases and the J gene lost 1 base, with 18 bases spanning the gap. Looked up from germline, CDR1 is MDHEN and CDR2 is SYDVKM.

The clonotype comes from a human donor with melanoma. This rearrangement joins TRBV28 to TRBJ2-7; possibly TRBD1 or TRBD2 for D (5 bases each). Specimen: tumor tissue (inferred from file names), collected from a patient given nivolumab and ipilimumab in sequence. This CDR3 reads CASSPRDLWISYEQYF. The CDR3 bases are TGTGCCAGCAGTCCTCGGGACCTCTGGATTTCCTACGAGCAGTACTTC.